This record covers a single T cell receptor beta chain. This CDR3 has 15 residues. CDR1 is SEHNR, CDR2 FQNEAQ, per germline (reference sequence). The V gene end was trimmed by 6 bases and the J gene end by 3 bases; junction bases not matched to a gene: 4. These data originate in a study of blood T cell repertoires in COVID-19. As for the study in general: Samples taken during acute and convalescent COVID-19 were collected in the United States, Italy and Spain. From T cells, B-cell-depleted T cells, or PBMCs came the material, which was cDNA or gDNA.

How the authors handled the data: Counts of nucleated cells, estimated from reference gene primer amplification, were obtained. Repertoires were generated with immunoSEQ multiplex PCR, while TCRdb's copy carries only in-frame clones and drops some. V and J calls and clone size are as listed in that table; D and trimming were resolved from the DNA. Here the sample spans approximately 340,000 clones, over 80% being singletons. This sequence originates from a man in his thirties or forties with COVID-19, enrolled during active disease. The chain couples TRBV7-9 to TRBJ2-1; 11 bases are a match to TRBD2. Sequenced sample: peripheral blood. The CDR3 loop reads CASRDTSGGYNEQFF. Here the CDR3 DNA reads TGTGCCAGCAGGGACACTAGCGGGGGCTACAATGAGCAGTTCTTC.